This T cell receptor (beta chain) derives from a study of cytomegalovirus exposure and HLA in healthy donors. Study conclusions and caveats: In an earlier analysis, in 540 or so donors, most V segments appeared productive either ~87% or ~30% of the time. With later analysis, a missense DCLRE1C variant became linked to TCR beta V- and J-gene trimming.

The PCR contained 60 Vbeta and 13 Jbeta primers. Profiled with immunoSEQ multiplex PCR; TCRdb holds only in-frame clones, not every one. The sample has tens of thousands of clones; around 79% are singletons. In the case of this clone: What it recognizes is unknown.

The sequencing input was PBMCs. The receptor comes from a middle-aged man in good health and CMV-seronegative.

The CDR3 DNA sequence: TGCAGTGCCAAACAGGTAGAAGCTTTCTTT. Translated: CSAKQVEAFF. This chain links TRBV20-1 with TRBJ1-1; D is perhaps TRBD1 (5 bases). Germline CDR1 DFQATT, CDR2 SNEGSKA (reference sequence). This CDR3 has 10 amino acids. V was clipped by 6 bases and J by 8 bases, with 10 bases between them.